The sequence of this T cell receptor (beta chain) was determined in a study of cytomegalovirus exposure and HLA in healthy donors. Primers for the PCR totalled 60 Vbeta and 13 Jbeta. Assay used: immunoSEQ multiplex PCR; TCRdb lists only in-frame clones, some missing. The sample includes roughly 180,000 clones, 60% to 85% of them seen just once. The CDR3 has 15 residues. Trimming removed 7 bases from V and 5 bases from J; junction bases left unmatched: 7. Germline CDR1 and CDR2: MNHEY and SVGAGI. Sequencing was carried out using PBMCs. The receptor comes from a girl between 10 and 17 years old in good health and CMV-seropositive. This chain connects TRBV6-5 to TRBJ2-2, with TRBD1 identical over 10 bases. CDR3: CASITWGQGTGELFF. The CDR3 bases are TGTGCCAGCATTACGTGGGGACAGGGGACCGGGGAGCTGTTTTTT.